A selection of T cell receptor beta chains follows, all from one sample in a study of neurological immune-mediated disorders. TCRdb reprocessed the 5' RACE reads with MiXCR, giving one entry per CDR3 protein. Here the sample spans over 45,000 distinct CDR3 sequences, around 3.4% being singletons. The specimen was PBMCs. These receptors all stem from a man aged 40-49 years with multiple sclerosis. The CDR3 runs from the conserved cysteine through the conserved F or W. The D gene is left open where the match is weak. The size field is filled for only some rows; it gives once, few, many or a size class.

J: TRBJ2-1; size: many; V: TRBV12-3/TRBV12-4; D: NA; CDR3: CATSSAWQGINEQFF; DNA: TGTGCCACCTCCTCTGCGTGGCAGGGAATAAATGAGCAGTTCTTC
J: TRBJ2-2; size: many; V: TRBV24-1; D: NA; CDR3: CATSAFRGGTGELFF; DNA: TGTGCCACCAGTGCGTTCCGGGGCGGCACCGGGGAGCTGTTTTTT
J: TRBJ2-1; size: many; V: TRBV5-1; D: TRBD2; CDR3: CASSFTSGVMYNEQFF; DNA: TGCGCCAGCAGCTTTACTAGCGGGGTTATGTACAATGAGCAGTTCTTC
J: TRBJ1-6; size: few; V: TRBV20-1; D: NA; CDR3: CSARVRGLGNSPLNF; DNA: TGCAGTGCTAGAGTACGGGGTTTAGGAAATTCACCCCTCAACTTT
J: TRBJ2-3; size: many; V: TRBV25-1; D: NA; CDR3: CASSDRATASTDTQYF; DNA: TGTGCCAGCAGTGATAGGGCCACCGCTAGCACAGATACGCAGTATTTT
J: TRBJ1-5; size: many; V: TRBV24-1; D: TRBD1; CDR3: CATSDVQGDQPQHF; DNA: TGTGCCACCAGTGATGTCCAGGGGGATCAGCCCCAGCATTTT
J: TRBJ2-5; size: many; V: TRBV7-2; D: NA; CDR3: CASSFSSRETQYF; DNA: TGTGCCAGCAGCTTCTCTAGCAGGGAGACCCAGTACTTC
J: TRBJ2-5; size: many; V: TRBV5-1; D: NA; CDR3: CASSLAPGAARETQYF; DNA: TGCGCCAGCAGCTTGGCTCCCGGGGCCGCAAGGGAGACCCAGTACTTC
J: TRBJ2-7; size: many; V: TRBV20-1; D: NA; CDR3: CSAPGSKYF; DNA: TGCAGTGCTCCCGGGAGTAAGTACTTC
J: TRBJ1-1; size: many; V: TRBV7-3; D: NA; CDR3: CASSLGPGSLNTEAFF; DNA: TGTGCCAGCAGTTTGGGTCCCGGGTCTTTGAACACTGAAGCTTTCTTT
J: TRBJ1-6; size: many; V: TRBV5-1; D: TRBD1; CDR3: CASSLGDRGQSPLHF; DNA: TGCGCCAGCAGCTTGGGGGACAGGGGGCAGTCACCCCTCCACTTT
J: TRBJ2-2; size: many; V: TRBV5-1; D: NA; CDR3: CASSRANTGELFF; DNA: TGCGCCAGCAGCCGCGCGAACACCGGGGAGCTGTTTTTT
J: TRBJ1-6; size: many; V: TRBV10-3; D: NA; CDR3: CAISDTTGNSPLNF; DNA: TGTGCCATCAGTGATACTACGGGCAATTCACCCCTCAACTTT
J: TRBJ2-5; size: NA; V: TRBV29-1; D: NA; CDR3: CSVATPRETQYF; DNA: TGCAGCGTTGCCACGCCCCGGGAGACCCAGTACTTC
J: TRBJ1-1; size: NA; V: TRBV7-6; D: TRBD1; CDR3: CASSLESATGDTEAFF; DNA: TGTGCCAGCAGCTTAGAGAGTGCTACAGGGGACACTGAAGCTTTCTTT
J: TRBJ1-2; size: NA; V: TRBV10-1; D: NA; CDR3: CASSESGAKYYGYTF; DNA: TGCGCCAGCAGTGAGAGTGGAGCGAAGTATTATGGCTACACCTTC
J: TRBJ2-6; size: many; V: TRBV6-1; D: NA; CDR3: CASSERFSGANVLTF; DNA: TGTGCCAGCAGTGAACGGTTCTCTGGGGCCAACGTCCTGACTTTC
J: TRBJ2-1; size: many; V: TRBV29-1; D: TRBD1; CDR3: CSVRDRGFDNEQFF; DNA: TGCAGCGTCCGGGACAGGGGGTTCGACAATGAGCAGTTCTTC
J: TRBJ2-2; size: many; V: TRBV27; D: TRBD1; CDR3: CASSFTGGGGTGELFF; DNA: TGTGCCAGCAGTTTTACAGGGGGTGGTGGCACCGGGGAGCTGTTTTTT
J: TRBJ1-2; size: many; V: TRBV12-3/TRBV12-4; D: NA; CDR3: CASSLTQGSSYGYTF; DNA: TGTGCCAGCAGTTTAACCCAGGGGTCTTCCTATGGCTACACCTTC
J: TRBJ1-4; size: many; V: TRBV3-1; D: NA; CDR3: CASSPWARAATTNEKLFF; DNA: TGTGCCAGCAGCCCTTGGGCCAGGGCCGCCACAACTAATGAAAAACTGTTTTTT
J: TRBJ1-5; size: many; V: TRBV24-1; D: NA; CDR3: CATSQMGSGGHQPQNF; DNA: TGTGCCACCAGTCAGATGGGATCGGGGGGCCATCAGCCCCAGAATTTT
J: TRBJ1-1; size: many; V: TRBV20-1; D: NA; CDR3: CSARDPRGGDTEAFF; DNA: TGCAGTGCTAGAGATCCGAGGGGTGGGGACACTGAAGCTTTCTTT
J: TRBJ2-1; size: many; V: TRBV9; D: TRBD2; CDR3: CASSVVASGGNEQFF; DNA: TGTGCCAGCAGCGTAGTGGCTAGCGGGGGAAATGAGCAGTTCTTC
J: TRBJ1-3; size: many; V: TRBV18; D: NA; CDR3: CASSPEAGQLGDTIYF; DNA: TGTGCCAGCTCACCTGAAGCAGGGCAGCTCGGGGACACCATATATTTT
J: TRBJ2-7; size: many; V: TRBV6-5; D: TRBD2; CDR3: CASSLPGLAGDEQYF; DNA: TGTGCCAGCAGTTTACCGGGACTAGCGGGGGATGAGCAGTACTTC
J: TRBJ2-7; size: many; V: TRBV6-5; D: NA; CDR3: CASSYRGSSSYEQYF; DNA: TGTGCCAGCAGTTACCGGGGCAGCAGCTCCTACGAGCAGTACTTC
J: TRBJ1-2; size: NA; V: TRBV18; D: TRBD1; CDR3: CASSPVTGVNYGYTF; DNA: TGTGCCAGCTCACCAGTCACAGGGGTTAACTATGGCTACACCTTC
J: TRBJ2-5; size: many; V: TRBV10-2; D: TRBD2; CDR3: CASVWGGGETQYF; DNA: TGCGCCAGCGTCTGGGGCGGGGGTGAGACCCAGTACTTC
J: TRBJ1-4; size: many; V: TRBV2; D: NA; CDR3: CASSESAKGEKLFF; DNA: TGTGCCAGCAGTGAATCAGCCAAGGGGGAAAAACTGTTTTTT
J: TRBJ2-1; size: many; V: TRBV5-1; D: TRBD2; CDR3: CASRLTSGGEWEQFF; DNA: TGCGCCAGCAGGTTGACTAGCGGGGGGGAGTGGGAGCAGTTCTTC
J: TRBJ2-2; size: many; V: TRBV7-3; D: NA; CDR3: CASSFQANTGELFF; DNA: TGTGCCAGCAGCTTTCAAGCGAACACCGGGGAGCTGTTTTTT
J: TRBJ2-1; size: NA; V: TRBV20-1; D: TRBD2; CDR3: CSAISPGTSGGAEQFF; DNA: TGCAGTGCTATCTCCCCCGGGACTAGCGGGGGGGCGGAGCAGTTCTTC
J: TRBJ2-3; size: many; V: TRBV20-1; D: NA; CDR3: CSASSRDSFSDTQYF; DNA: TGCAGTGCTAGTTCCCGGGATTCCTTTTCAGATACGCAGTATTTT
J: TRBJ1-1; size: many; V: TRBV6-5; D: TRBD1; CDR3: CASRGQGAGDTEAFF; DNA: TGTGCCAGCAGGGGACAGGGGGCGGGTGACACTGAAGCTTTCTTT
J: TRBJ2-7; size: medium-sized; V: TRBV7-9; D: NA; CDR3: CASSPTGLRSSYEQYF; DNA: TGTGCCAGCAGCCCCACGGGCTTGAGAAGCTCCTACGAGCAGTACTTC
J: TRBJ2-2; size: many; V: TRBV5-1; D: NA; CDR3: CASSLRVALNTGELFF; DNA: TGCGCCAGCAGCTTGAGGGTGGCGCTAAACACCGGGGAGCTGTTTTTT
J: TRBJ1-5; size: many; V: TRBV12-3/TRBV12-4; D: TRBD1; CDR3: CASSSEWEGAGNQPQHF; DNA: TGTGCCAGCAGTTCTGAATGGGAGGGGGCGGGCAATCAGCCCCAGCATTTT
J: TRBJ2-7; size: many; V: TRBV18; D: NA; CDR3: CASSPLQDPSYEQYF; DNA: TGTGCCAGCTCACCACTGCAGGACCCGTCCTACGAGCAGTACTTC
J: TRBJ1-2; size: many; V: TRBV6-2/TRBV6-3; D: NA; CDR3: CASSTRQAATNYGYTF; DNA: TGTGCCAGCAGTACGAGACAGGCCGCCACTAACTATGGCTACACCTTC
J: TRBJ1-5; size: many; V: TRBV20-1; D: NA; CDR3: CSASRGGGNQPQHF; DNA: TGCAGTGCTAGCCGGGGAGGGGGTAATCAGCCCCAGCATTTT
J: TRBJ2-7; size: many; V: TRBV15; D: TRBD1; CDR3: CATSRAGDRAYEQYF; DNA: TGTGCCACCAGCAGAGCAGGTGACAGGGCCTACGAGCAGTACTTC
J: TRBJ1-2; size: many; V: TRBV5-5; D: NA; CDR3: CASSLGPERDPYGYTF; DNA: TGTGCCAGCAGCTTGGGGCCCGAGAGGGACCCATATGGCTACACCTTC